The subject of this entry is one T cell receptor beta chain. Its target is not known. The data originate from a study of shared clonotypes between healthy human individuals. General study results and limits: Apart from blood, nothing was sampled; tissue repertoires likely differ.

Method: immunoSEQ multiplex PCR; TCRdb's copy keeps in-frame clones and lacks some. Among 1,500,000 or so clones listed, over 95% were seen once. The CDR3 is 15 residues long. J gave up 6 bases and V 5 bases, and 6 bases lay outside the gene matches. Germline V CDR1 and CDR2: LNHNV, YYDKDF (reference sequence). The TCR sequence derives from a man aged 30 to 39 in good health. The V and J genes are TRBV15 and TRBJ2-7, with TRBD2 matching over 14 bases. Material for sequencing was naive CD4+ T cells sorted from blood. Subset here: CD45RA+ positively selected. CDR3 sequence reads: CATSGGLAGAFEQYF. Here the CDR3 DNA reads TGTGCCACCAGCGGGGGACTAGCGGGAGCCTTCGAGCAGTACTTC.